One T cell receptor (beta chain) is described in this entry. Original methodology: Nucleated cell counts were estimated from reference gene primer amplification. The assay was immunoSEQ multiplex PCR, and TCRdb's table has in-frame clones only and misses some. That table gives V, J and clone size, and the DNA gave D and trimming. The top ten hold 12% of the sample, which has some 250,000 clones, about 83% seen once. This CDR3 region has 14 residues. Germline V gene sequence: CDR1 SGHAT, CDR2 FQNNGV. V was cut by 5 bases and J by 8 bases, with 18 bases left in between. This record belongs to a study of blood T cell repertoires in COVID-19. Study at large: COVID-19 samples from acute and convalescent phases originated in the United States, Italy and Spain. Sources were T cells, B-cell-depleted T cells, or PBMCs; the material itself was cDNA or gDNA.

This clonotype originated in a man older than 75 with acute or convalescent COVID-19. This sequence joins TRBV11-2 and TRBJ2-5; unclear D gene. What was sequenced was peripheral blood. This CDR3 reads CASSPLPTRGTQYF. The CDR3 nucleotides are TGTGCCAGCAGCCCACTTCCCACACGAGGAACCCAGTACTTC.